This is a list of T cell receptor beta chains from one sample in a study of cytomegalovirus exposure and HLA in healthy donors. The assay was immunoSEQ multiplex PCR, and TCRdb's table has in-frame clones only and misses some. The sample holds fewer than 200,000 clones; roughly nine tenths are singletons and the top ten take about 5.8%. The sample taken for sequencing was PBMCs. The receptor set was obtained from a young woman in good health and CMV-seronegative. CDR3s include the opening cysteine and the closing phenylalanine or tryptophan. D genes are given only for firm matches. For some rows the clone size is stated as once, few or many, or as a class when expanded; others skip it.

CDR3,DNA,D,size,V,J
CAISESGRATEAFF,TGTGCCATCAGTGAGTCTGGCAGGGCCACTGAAGCTTTCTTT,NA,NA,TRBV10-3,TRBJ1-1
CASSQDRGNEKLFF,TGCGCCAGCAGCCAAGACAGGGGCAATGAAAAACTGTTTTTT,NA,NA,TRBV4-3,TRBJ1-4
CASSQDGTEPYYGYTF,TGCGCCAGCAGCCAAGATGGTACAGAGCCTTACTATGGCTACACCTTC,NA,NA,TRBV4-3,TRBJ1-2
CASSYFNSPLHF,TGTGCCAGCAGTTACTTTAATTCACCCCTCCACTTT,NA,NA,TRBV6-5,TRBJ1-6
CASSATGDPGTEAFF,TGTGCCAGCAGCGCCACGGGGGATCCCGGCACTGAAGCTTTCTTT,NA,NA,TRBV9,TRBJ1-1
CASSQDQGQGGYTF,TGCGCCAGCAGCCAAGATCAGGGACAGGGTGGCTACACCTTC,TRBD1,NA,TRBV4-1,TRBJ1-2
CASSLEGPRENTEAFF,TGCGCCAGCAGCTTGGAAGGTCCCCGCGAGAACACTGAAGCTTTCTTT,NA,NA,TRBV5-1,TRBJ1-1
CASSRDSTYGYTF,TGTGCCAGCAGCCGAGACAGTACTTATGGCTACACCTTC,NA,once,TRBV28,TRBJ1-2
CASRDRKSSYNSPLHF,TGTGCCAGCAGGGACAGGAAGAGCTCCTATAATTCACCCCTCCACTTT,TRBD1,once,TRBV5-6,TRBJ1-6
CASSQGGTSGRGEQFF,TGCGCCAGCAGCCAAGGCGGGACTAGCGGGAGGGGCGAGCAGTTCTTC,TRBD2,NA,TRBV4-1,TRBJ2-1
CASSPGGASGTEQYF,TGTGCCAGCAGCCCGGGCGGGGCTAGCGGGACCGAGCAGTACTTC,TRBD2,NA,TRBV7-3,TRBJ2-7
CAWSALGVAAGGTNEQFF,TGTGCCTGGAGTGCACTCGGGGTCGCGGCGGGAGGAACTAATGAGCAGTTCTTC,TRBD2,NA,TRBV30,TRBJ2-1
CASSLKSRAREYGYTF,TGTGCCAGCAGCTTAAAGTCGCGGGCCCGGGAATATGGCTACACCTTC,NA,NA,TRBV13,TRBJ1-2
CATSRDLFGREYEQYF,TGTGCCACCAGCAGAGATTTGTTTGGCAGGGAATACGAGCAGTACTTC,NA,NA,TRBV15,TRBJ2-7
CASSQVSDKTYGYTF,TGTGCCAGCAGCCAAGTCTCAGACAAAACCTATGGCTACACCTTC,NA,once,TRBV4-2,TRBJ1-2
CSVGGGTEAFF,TGCAGCGTGGGGGGTGGAACTGAAGCTTTCTTT,NA,NA,TRBV29-1,TRBJ1-1
CSVVMASNRAFF,TGCAGCGTTGTGATGGCCTCCAATCGAGCTTTCTTT,NA,many,TRBV29-1,TRBJ1-1
CASSQSAPGEQYF,TGTGCCAGCAGCCAATCGGCCCCAGGGGAGCAGTACTTC,NA,NA,TRBV14,TRBJ2-7
CASSWDMSGGEQPQHF,TGTGCCAGCAGCTGGGATATGTCAGGGGGCGAACAGCCCCAGCATTTT,TRBD1,few,TRBV5-4,TRBJ1-5
CASSLGQNRVSETQYF,TGTGCCAGCAGCTTGGGCCAGAACAGGGTATCGGAGACCCAGTACTTC,NA,NA,TRBV5-8,TRBJ2-5
CASRGQGPAFF,TGTGCCAGCAGAGGACAGGGACCGGCTTTCTTT,TRBD1,NA,TRBV6-5,TRBJ1-1
CASSLSSSGGELFF,TGCGCCAGCAGCTTGTCTTCTTCGGGCGGGGAGCTGTTTTTT,NA,NA,TRBV5-1,TRBJ2-2
CASSLDGTIQETQYF,TGTGCCAGCAGCTTGGATGGAACAATCCAAGAGACCCAGTACTTC,NA,NA,TRBV7-8,TRBJ2-5
CASSRGAWEKLFF,TGTGCCAGCAGTAGGGGGGCTTGGGAAAAACTGTTTTTT,NA,NA,TRBV25-1,TRBJ1-4
CAGGTGAGEKLFF,TGTGCCGGAGGAACAGGGGCGGGTGAAAAACTGTTTTTT,TRBD1,NA,TRBV25-1,TRBJ1-4
CASSKDSNSNQPQHF,TGCGCCAGCAGTAAAGACAGTAATAGCAATCAGCCCCAGCATTTT,NA,NA,TRBV10-1,TRBJ1-5
CASSQPPPTNSPLHF,TGCGCCAGCAGCCAGCCCCCCCCGACCAATTCACCCCTCCACTTT,NA,once,TRBV4-1,TRBJ1-6
CASSLAHRFGGYSNQPQHF,TGCGCCAGCAGCTTGGCCCACAGGTTTGGGGGATATAGCAATCAGCCCCAGCATTTT,NA,NA,TRBV5-1,TRBJ1-5
CASNTGTGRREQYF,TGTGCCAGCAACACAGGGACAGGGCGACGCGAGCAGTACTTC,TRBD1,NA,TRBV6-5,TRBJ2-7
CASSQLQGGESYEQYF,TGCGCCAGCAGCCAATTACAGGGTGGGGAGTCCTACGAGCAGTACTTC,NA,NA,TRBV4-3,TRBJ2-7
CASSNPSGRTGVNSPLHF,TGTGCCAGCAGCAACCCTTCCGGCCGGACAGGGGTAAATTCACCCCTCCACTTT,NA,NA,TRBV21-1,TRBJ1-6
CAWERGWGWQETQYF,TGTGCCTGGGAGCGAGGCTGGGGTTGGCAAGAGACCCAGTACTTC,NA,once,TRBV30,TRBJ2-5
CASTGGRGYTF,TGTGCCAGTACTGGGGGACGTGGCTACACCTTC,NA,once,TRBV19,TRBJ1-2
CASSLGGFPQETQYF,TGCGCCAGCAGCCTGGGAGGATTCCCCCAAGAGACCCAGTACTTC,NA,NA,TRBV4-1,TRBJ2-5
CASSFAGTYGYTF,TGTGCCAGCAGTTTTGCAGGGACCTATGGCTACACCTTC,NA,NA,TRBV28,TRBJ1-2
CARKGVIGLQNTEAFF,TGTGCCAGGAAAGGTGTGATCGGACTGCAGAACACTGAAGCTTTCTTT,NA,NA,TRBV2,TRBJ1-1
CASSLESGGVYGYTF,TGTGCCAGCAGCTTAGAGTCCGGGGGGGTCTATGGCTACACCTTC,NA,NA,TRBV7-9,TRBJ1-2